The 15 T cell receptor beta chains below were found in one sample sequenced in a study of blood T cells in healthy people across ages. A second PCR, run for about 6 to 11 cycles, used a sample-barcoded 5' primer plus a J-beta primer mix. TCRdb independently ran MiXCR on the 5' RACE reads; one entry per CDR3 protein. The sample yields about 1.6 million distinct CDR3 sequences, almost 35% seen once. The sample was blood. The origin of the receptors is a woman aged 25 to 39 in good health.

This chain uses TRBV4-1 with TRBJ2-2, with D possibly matching TRBD2 (6 bases). The ends were cut back, 11 bases at V and 7 bases at J, with 17 bases in the middle. The CDR3 covers 13 residues. From germline, CDR1 is MGHRA and CDR2 YSYEKL. CDR3 nucleotide sequence: TGCGCCTCAAGGGACTCCTATATCGGGGAGCTGTTTTTT. Residues: CASRDSYIGELFF.

This clonotype has a count of ten or more. The rearrangement links TRBV29-1 to TRBJ2-7, with 8 positions matching TRBD1. This CDR3 contains 13 residues. Germline CDR1 reads SQVTM; CDR2 reads ANQGSEA. Trimming cost V 4 bases and J 3 bases; bases outside gene matches: 5. CDR3 DNA: TGCAGCGTTGGGGGGACAGGTAACTACGAGCAGTACTTC. This encodes CSVGGTGNYEQYF.

The table lists this clonotype with many counts. This chain joins TRBV25-1 and TRBJ2-7, with D perhaps matching TRBD2 (6 bases). Trimming removed 3 bases at V and 4 bases at J, with 7 bases between. Germline V gene sequence: CDR1 MGHDK, CDR2 SYGVNS. The CDR3 spans 12 residues. The CDR3 sequence: CASSEEGYEQYF. DNA of the CDR3: TGTGCCAGCAGTGAGGAGGGTTACGAGCAGTACTTC.

This clonotype was observed a few times. The chain is built from TRBV28 and TRBJ2-2, with a possible D match to TRBD1 (7 bases). Germline V gene data show CDR1 as MDHEN and CDR2 as SYDVKM. V was pared by 8 bases and J by 6 bases, with 19 bases between. The CDR3 extends over 15 amino acids. The CDR3 protein is CASQTTGTVPGELFF. The CDR3 DNA is TGTGCCAGCCAGACGACAGGGACTGTACCCGGGGAGCTGTTTTTT.

This clonotype has more than one count but fewer than ten. The chain has TRBV12-3 or TRBV12-4 and TRBJ2-5; 11 nucleotides match TRBD2. The V segment lost 7 bases and the J segment 11 bases; nucleotides outside the gene matches: 15. The length of the CDR3 is 15 residues. CDR3 sequence (DNA): TGTGCCAGCACTATCGGCTCTAGCGGGAGGTACGGGCAGTACTTC. This sequence encodes CASTIGSSGRYGQYF.

The V and J genes are TRBV27 and TRBJ2-1; the match to TRBD2 covers 9 bases. The CDR3 runs to 15 residues. Germline V gene data show CDR1 as MNHEY and CDR2 as SMNVEV (reference sequence). J was trimmed by 8 bases and V by 7 bases; bases with no gene match: 12. The CDR3 region is CASTRGASGIDEQFF. CDR3 in DNA: TGTGCCAGCACCAGGGGGGCTAGCGGGATTGATGAGCAGTTCTTC.

This chain uses TRBV11-3 with TRBJ2-3, with D perhaps matching TRBD2 (5 bases). The CDR3 consists of 13 residues. The V end lost 5 bases, the J end lost 6 bases, and 12 bases lay between the germline ends. The germline gives CDR1 SGHNT, CDR2 YENEEA. The CDR3 sequence is CASSQKSGDTQYF. For the CDR3, the DNA is TGTGCCAGCAGCCAAAAATCGGGGGATACGCAGTATTTT. Looking up the rest from reference TRBV11-3 and TRBJ2-3 gives the full variable domain: EAGVVQSPRYKIIEKKQPVAFWCNPISGHNTLYWYLQNLGQGPELLIRYENEEAVDDSQLPKDRFSAERLKGVDSTLKIQPAELGDSAVYLCASSQKSGDTQYFGPGTRLTVL.

The rearrangement links TRBV27 to TRBJ2-5; D assignment may be TRBD1 or TRBD2 (5 bases each). The germline V gene has CDR1 MNHEY and CDR2 SMNVEV (reference sequence). Trimming removed 6 bases from V and 11 bases from J, with 13 bases in between. The CDR3 has 11 amino acids. The CDR3 DNA reads as TGTGCCAGCAGCCACCGGGACCGTCAGTACTTC. Translating it yields CASSHRDRQYF.

This clonotype occurred many times. The chain has TRBV27 and TRBJ2-4; TRBD1 or TRBD2 may be the D gene (5 bases each). V lost 6 bases, J lost 6 bases, and 21 bases lay in between. The CDR3 loop spans 16 amino acids. Germline lookup yields CDR1 MNHEY and CDR2 SMNVEV (reference sequence). This CDR3 reads CASSHLGAHGINIQYF. CDR3 DNA: TGTGCCAGCAGCCACCTCGGGGCCCACGGGATAAACATTCAGTACTTC.

This clonotype came up a few times. V usage is TRBV7-2 and J usage is TRBJ2-5; D is perhaps TRBD2 (6 bases). Trimming took off 3 bases at V and 5 bases at J, with 16 bases between the two ends. This CDR3 has 15 residues. Looked up from germline, CDR1 is SGHTA and CDR2 is FQGNSA. CDR3 loop: CASSFWGVSKETQYF. CDR3 nucleotides: TGTGCCAGCAGCTTCTGGGGGGTTTCCAAGGAGACCCAGTACTTC.

The chain links TRBV7-9 to TRBJ2-3; 8 bases align to TRBD2. Germline-derived CDR1 and CDR2 are SEHNR and FQNEAQ (reference sequence). The length of the CDR3 is 17 residues. V gave up 0 bases and J gave up 2 bases; unmatched junction bases: 7. DNA for the CDR3: TGTGCCAGCAGCTTAGCGCCTAGCGGGCCGCTCACAGATACGCAGTATTTT. It specifies CASSLAPSGPLTDTQYF.

V is TRBV20-1 and J is TRBJ1-2, with 8 bases lining up with TRBD1. The CDR3 extends over 14 amino acids. Looked up from germline, CDR1 is DFQATT and CDR2 is SNEGSKA (reference sequence). J lost 3 bases, V lost 6 bases, and 9 bases had no gene match. This CDR3 is CSARHRGIDYGYTF. The CDR3 DNA is TGCAGTGCCAGGCACAGGGGGATTGACTATGGCTACACCTTC.

The table lists this clonotype with many counts. The genes are TRBV12-3 or TRBV12-4 and TRBJ2-1; the D gene is possibly TRBD1 (6 bases). V gave up 5 bases and J gave up 2 bases, with 13 bases separating them. The CDR3 consists of 15 residues. The CDR3 reads CASSPQGSAYNEQFF. The CDR3 nucleotides read TGTGCCAGCAGTCCTCAGGGGTCTGCCTACAATGAGCAGTTCTTC.

The rearrangement joins TRBV10-3 to TRBJ2-5; the D gene could be TRBD1 or TRBD2 (7 bases each). V was trimmed by 7 bases and J by 1 base, leaving 13 bases between them. The CDR3 has 14 amino acids. In germline, CDR1 is ENHRY, CDR2 SYGVKD. The CDR3 loop is CAIKGASGQETQYF. The CDR3 region has the DNA TGTGCCATCAAGGGGGCTAGCGGCCAAGAGACCCAGTACTTC.

V gene TRBV30 combines with J gene TRBJ2-1; TRBD2 matches 8 bases. The CDR3 consists of 13 residues. Germline lookup yields CDR1 GTSNPN and CDR2 SVGIG (reference sequence). V shed 8 bases and J 5 bases; nucleotides not matched to a gene: 8. CDR3 in DNA: TGTGCCCGGGGGGGGCGCCTCCACAATGAGCAGTTCTTC. Translated: CARGGRLHNEQFF.